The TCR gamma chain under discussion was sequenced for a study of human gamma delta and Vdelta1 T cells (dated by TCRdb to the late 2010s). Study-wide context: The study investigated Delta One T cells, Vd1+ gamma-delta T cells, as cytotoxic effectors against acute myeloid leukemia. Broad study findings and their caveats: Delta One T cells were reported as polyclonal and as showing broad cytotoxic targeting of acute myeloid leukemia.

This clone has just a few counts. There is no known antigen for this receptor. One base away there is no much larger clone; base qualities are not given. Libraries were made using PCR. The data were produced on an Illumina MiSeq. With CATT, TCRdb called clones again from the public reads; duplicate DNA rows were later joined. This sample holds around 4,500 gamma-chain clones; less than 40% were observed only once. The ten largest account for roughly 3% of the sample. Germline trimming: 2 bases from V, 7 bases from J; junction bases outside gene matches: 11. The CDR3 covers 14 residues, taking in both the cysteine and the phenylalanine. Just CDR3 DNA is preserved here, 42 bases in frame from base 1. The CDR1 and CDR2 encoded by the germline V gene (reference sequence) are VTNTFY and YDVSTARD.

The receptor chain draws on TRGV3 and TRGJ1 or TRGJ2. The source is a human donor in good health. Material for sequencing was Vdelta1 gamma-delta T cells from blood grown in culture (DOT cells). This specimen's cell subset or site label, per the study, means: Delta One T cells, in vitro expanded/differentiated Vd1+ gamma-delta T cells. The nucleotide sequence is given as TGTGCCACCTGGGACAACAGGCTTTGGTATAAGAAACTCTTT. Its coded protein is CATWDNRLWYKKLF.